This T cell receptor (beta chain) was documented in a study of blood T cells in healthy people across ages. General study findings and limits: Observed TCR beta diversity showed a strong correlation with the percentage of naive T cells as measured by flow cytometry.

Germline V lookup: CDR1 SGHVS, CDR2 FNYEAQ. Losses at the gene ends were 0 bases for V and 1 base for J; bases not matched to a gene: 9. The CDR3 sequence is 18 residues long. In its sample, this clonotype was seen many times. What it recognizes is unknown. For the second PCR, which ran for 7 to 11 cycles, a sample-barcoded 5' primer and a J-beta primer mix were used. TCRdb recomputed calls from the 5' RACE reads with MiXCR, one row per CDR3 protein. Of roughly 1,500,000 distinct CDR3 sequences in the sample, about 32% are singletons; the top ten hold about 11%. The TCR comes from a woman in her 30s in good health. The chain employs TRBV7-6 and TRBJ2-7, with 10 bases identical to TRBD2. The specimen sequenced was blood. The CDR3 region is CASSLAPSGGSYSYEQYF. CDR3 DNA sequence: TGTGCCAGCAGCTTAGCCCCTAGCGGGGGCTCCTATTCCTACGAGCAGTACTTC. Variable domain in full (rest from reference TRBV7-6 and TRBJ2-7): GAGVSQSPRYKVTKRGQDVALRCDPISGHVSLYWYRQALGQGPEFLTYFNYEAQQDKSGLPNDRFSAERPEGSISTLTIQRTEQRDSAMYRCASSLAPSGGSYSYEQYFGPGTRLTVT.